The 16 T cell receptor beta chains listed next were all sequenced from one sample in a study of beta chain features in type 1 diabetes. Notes on the study in general: People with Type 1 diabetes carried modestly yet significantly shorter TCRB CDR3s in all four CD4+ subsets.

For these TCRs, the target antigens are not known. Expressed TCRB transcripts were sequenced after all isolated RNA was converted to cDNA. TCRdb's table, derived via immunoSEQ multiplex PCR, lists solely in-frame clones and lacks some. The data hold roughly 300,000 clones, with around 9.3% observed a single time. Sequenced sample: central memory CD4+ T cells from blood. The receptors here all came from a man younger than 45 with type 1 diabetes.

The chain employs TRBV7-2 and TRBJ2-2; 10 nucleotides line up with TRBD1. V lost 4 bases, J lost 5 bases, and 7 bases stayed unmatched. The CDR3 has 16 residues. The V gene's germline CDR1 is SGHTA and CDR2 FQGNSA. The CDR3 reads CASSSPGQGLTGELFF. The CDR3, as DNA: TGTGCCAGCAGCTCCCCGGGACAGGGGTTGACCGGGGAGCTGTTTTTT.

This clone appeared a few times. The chain links TRBV6-1 to TRBJ2-7; D is undetermined. The CDR3 totals 14 residues. The ends were cut back, 6 bases at V and 7 bases at J, with 19 bases in the middle. CDR1 is MNHNS, CDR2 SASEGT, per germline. CDR3 residues: CASSPHDGGLEQYF. The CDR3 nucleotides are TGTGCCAGCAGCCCACACGACGGTGGGTTGGAGCAGTACTTC.

The genes are TRBV29-1 and TRBJ2-1, with D tentatively TRBD2 (5 bases). The germline gives CDR1 SQVTM, CDR2 ANQGSEA. The length of the CDR3 is 12 residues. Trimming shortened V by 6 bases and J by 5 bases, and 11 bases separated the two germline ends. The CDR3 DNA follows: TGCAGCGTCGGTCGGGGTAACAATGAGCAGTTCTTC. It yields the protein CSVGRGNNEQFF.

This clone appeared a few times. The genes are TRBV2 and TRBJ2-5; unclear D gene. Per germline, CDR1 SNHLY and CDR2 FYNNEI. The CDR3 totals 13 residues. Trimming took 0 bases from V and 5 from J, leaving 7 bases between them. CDR3 loop: CASSEARAETQYF. CDR3 nucleotide sequence: TGTGCCAGCAGTGAAGCAAGGGCGGAGACCCAGTACTTC. Supplemented by reference TRBV2 and TRBJ2-5, the full variable domain reads EPEVTQTPSHQVTQMGQEVILRCVPISNHLYFYWYRQILGQKVEFLVSFYNNEISEKSEIFDDQFSVERPDGSNFTLKIRSTKLEDSAMYFCASSEARAETQYFGPGTRLLVL.

This clone appeared a few times. This chain links TRBV7-8 with TRBJ2-3, with 9 bases lining up with TRBD1. This CDR3 region has 17 residues. Losses at the gene ends were 1 base for V and 5 bases for J; bases not matched to a gene: 10. Per the germline V gene, CDR1 is SGHVS and CDR2 is FQNEAQ. DNA of the CDR3: TGTGCCAGCAGCTTAGAACAGGACAGGGGCCGCCTAGATACGCAGTATTTT. Residues: CASSLEQDRGRLDTQYF.

The chain combines TRBV9 with TRBJ1-5, with D possibly being TRBD1 (5 bases). The V end was cut by 3 bases, the J end by 7 bases, with 14 bases between. The CDR3 has 14 residues. Germline CDR1 and CDR2: SGDLS and YYNGEE. Here the CDR3 DNA reads TGTGCCAGCAGCGATGGGGCCCGAGGACAGCCCCAGCATTTT. Protein: CASSDGARGQPQHF.

The chain is built from TRBV9 and TRBJ1-2; D gene uncertain. The germline CDR1 and CDR2 sequences are SGDLS and YYNGEE. This CDR3 region has 13 residues. The ends were cut back, 3 bases at V and 2 bases at J, with 8 bases in the middle. CDR3 loop: CASSGLRNYGYTF. The CDR3 DNA reads as TGTGCCAGCAGCGGCCTGCGGAACTATGGCTACACCTTC.

This clone has only a few counts. This chain joins TRBV7-2 and TRBJ2-5, with TRBD2 identical over 12 bases. V lost 2 bases, J lost 2 bases, and 0 bases stayed unmatched. The CDR3 runs 15 residues. Germline CDR1 SGHTA, CDR2 FQGNSA. CDR3 protein: CASSLTSGGQETQYF. DNA of the CDR3: TGTGCCAGCAGCTTAACTAGCGGGGGGCAAGAGACCCAGTACTTC.

This clone was found a few times. The rearrangement uses TRBV7-2 and TRBJ2-5; perhaps D is TRBD1 or TRBD2 (5 bases each). CDR3 length equals 14 residues. V shed 5 bases and J shed 10 bases, with 20 bases lying between them. Germline values: CDR1 SGHTA, CDR2 FQGNSA. The CDR3 DNA sequence: TGTGCCAGCAGCCCCGGACACGGCGCAGAGGGCCAGTACTTC. Its translation is CASSPGHGAEGQYF. Combining the CDR3 with reference TRBV7-2 and TRBJ2-5 gives the whole variable domain GAGVSQSPSNKVTEKGKDVELRCDPISGHTALYWYRQSLGQGLEFLIYFQGNSAPDKSGLPSDRFSAERTGGSVSTLTIQRTQQEDSAVYLCASSPGHGAEGQYFGPGTRLLVL.

The V and J genes are TRBV19 and TRBJ2-1, with TRBD1 matching over 10 bases. J lost 4 bases, V lost 7 bases, and 7 bases had no gene match. The CDR3 contains 15 residues. Germline loops: CDR1 LNHDA, CDR2 SQIVND (reference sequence). CDR3 DNA: TGTGCCAGTACTATCGGGACAGGGGTTTACAATGAGCAGTTCTTC. It specifies CASTIGTGVYNEQFF.

This clone came up many times. V and J are TRBV6-6 and TRBJ2-3; D possibly corresponds to TRBD2 (5 bases). Germline CDR1 reads MNHNY; CDR2 reads SVGAGI (reference sequence). The CDR3 covers 13 residues. Trimming pared 5 bases from V and 2 bases from J, leaving 8 bases between. CDR3 residues: CASSEGPTDTQYF. CDR3 DNA: TGTGCCAGCAGTGAGGGCCCCACAGATACGCAGTATTTT.

The J gene is TRBJ1-4, the V gene TRBV5-1; possible D gene TRBD1, 5 bases. Germline-derived CDR1 and CDR2 are SGHRS and YFSETQ. Deletions cut 3 bases from V and 0 bases from J, with 6 bases between. The CDR3 sequence is 14 residues long. The CDR3 nucleotides read TGCGCCAGCAGCTCGACAGCAACTAATGAAAAACTGTTTTTT. It codes for CASSSTATNEKLFF. Supplemented by reference TRBV5-1 and TRBJ1-4, the full variable domain reads KAGVTQTPRYLIKTRGQQVTLSCSPISGHRSVSWYQQTPGQGLQFLFEYFSETQRNKGNFPGRFSGRQFSNSRSEMNVSTLELGDSALYLCASSSTATNEKLFFGSGTQLSVL.

The chain is built from TRBV4-3 and TRBJ2-4, with D perhaps TRBD2 (5 bases). Germline values: CDR1 LGHNA, CDR2 YSLEER. This CDR3 has 14 residues. Trimming pared 1 base from V and 6 bases from J, leaving 10 bases between. This chain's CDR3 is CASSQGVGGNIQYF. The CDR3 region has the DNA TGCGCCAGCAGCCAAGGGGTAGGAGGAAACATTCAGTACTTC.

This clone appeared many times. The chain combines TRBV29-1 with TRBJ1-6; TRBD1 aligns across 10 bases. The CDR3 extends over 15 amino acids. Germline assignment: CDR1 SQVTM and CDR2 ANQGSEA. The junction had 8 bases not matched to a gene; V was cut back by 5 bases and J by 7 bases. CDR3 in DNA: TGCAGCGTTCGAGGGACAGGGGCCTCAAATTCACCCCTCCACTTT. This gives the protein CSVRGTGASNSPLHF.

This clone was seen a few times. J is TRBJ1-1 and V is TRBV28; D is possibly TRBD1 (5 bases). Germline V gene data show CDR1 as MDHEN and CDR2 as SYDVKM. V lost 6 bases, J lost 4 bases, and 15 bases lay in between. The CDR3 consists of 14 residues. CDR3 nucleotides: TGTGCCAGCAGAACCCCGACAGAAGTCACTGAAGCTTTCTTT. This gives the protein CASRTPTEVTEAFF.

Only a few counts were recorded for this clone. This chain links TRBV28 with TRBJ2-4; possible D gene TRBD2, 6 bases. CDR3 length: 15 residues. Looked up from germline, CDR1 is MDHEN and CDR2 is SYDVKM. V lost 6 bases and J 5 bases, leaving 17 bases between the germline ends. CDR3 region: CASRSMVGGQNIQYF. CDR3 nucleotides: TGTGCCAGCAGATCGATGGTCGGGGGACAAAACATTCAGTACTTC.